A single sample gave rise to the 13 T cell receptor beta chains below, sequenced in a study of T cells after posttransplantation cyclophosphamide. Only in-frame clones appear in the TCRdb table, and some are missing; sequencing was by immunoSEQ multiplex PCR. Observed are around 35,000 clones, no singletons, with the top ten taking approximately 6.4%. What was sequenced was PBMCs. These receptor sequences come from a woman between 50 and 59 years old in good health and a related stem cell transplant donor.

This clone was counted between two and nine times. The J gene is TRBJ2-7, the V gene TRBV28; a possible D gene is TRBD1 (6 bases). The germline V and J ends were trimmed by 10 bases and 2 bases, with 18 bases remaining between them. The length of the CDR3 is 14 residues. The V gene's germline CDR1 is MDHEN and CDR2 SYDVKM. The CDR3 reads CATRPPGHPYEQYF. In DNA, the CDR3 is TGTGCCACTCGACCCCCGGGACACCCCTACGAGCAGTACTTC.

Ten or more counts support this clone. The rearrangement uses TRBV7-9 and TRBJ2-5; 7 bases are shared with TRBD1. CDR1 and CDR2 from the germline V gene are SEHNR and FQNEAQ (reference sequence). V trimming: 5 bases; J trimming: 5 bases; junction bases outside the gene matches: 8. This CDR3 region has 14 residues. DNA of the CDR3: TGTGCCAGCAGCGACATAAGGGGACAGGAGACCCAGTACTTC. This gives the protein CASSDIRGQETQYF.

This clone was observed at least ten times. V usage is TRBV4-1 and J usage is TRBJ2-7; 8 positions agree with TRBD1. V lost 0 bases and J lost 3; bases outside the gene matches: 7. CDR1 is MGHRA, CDR2 YSYEKL, per germline. This CDR3 is 16 amino acids long. CDR3 in DNA: TGCGCCAGCAGCCAAGAGGTGGGGACAGGTAACTACGAGCAGTACTTC. Residues: CASSQEVGTGNYEQYF.

This clone was counted between two and nine times. The V and J genes are TRBV24-1 and TRBJ1-5, with 9 bases aligning to TRBD1. CDR3 length equals 15 residues. CDR1 is KGHDR and CDR2 is SFDVKD in the germline V gene. V dropped 4 bases and J dropped 10; count of bases not matched to a gene: 10. The CDR3, as DNA: TGTGCCACCAGTGAAACGACAGGGGGGCTGAAACCCCAGCATTTT. Translating gives CATSETTGGLKPQHF.

The rearrangement joins TRBV30 to TRBJ1-2; D may be TRBD1 (6 bases). Germline V gives CDR1 GTSNPN, CDR2 SVGIG (reference sequence). V lost 2 bases and J 4 bases, leaving 14 bases between the germline ends. The CDR3 is 14 amino acids. Here the CDR3 DNA reads TGTGCCTGGAGTCCAGGGGCAGCTTTCTATGGCTACACCTTC. It codes for CAWSPGAAFYGYTF.

This clone was counted many times. V usage is TRBV25-1 and J usage is TRBJ2-7; 11 bases align to TRBD2. CDR1 MGHDK and CDR2 SYGVNS come from the germline V gene. The J segment lost 2 bases and the V segment lost 5 bases, leaving 5 bases of the junction unmatched. There are 15 residues in the CDR3. DNA for the CDR3: TGTGCCAGCAGTAACATAGCGGGAGGGGCCTACGAGCAGTACTTC. Translated: CASSNIAGGAYEQYF.

At least ten counts were recorded for this clone. This sequence joins TRBV6-5 and TRBJ1-4, with D perhaps TRBD1 (6 bases). This CDR3 is 14 amino acids long. V lost 5 bases to trimming and J lost 7 bases, with 14 bases between them. CDR1 and CDR2 from the germline V gene are MNHEY and SVGAGI. The CDR3, as DNA: TGTGCCAGCAGTAGGGCCTGGGACACTGAAAAACTGTTTTTT. Its protein product is CASSRAWDTEKLFF.

This clone was seen many times. This chain uses TRBV6-6 with TRBJ1-3, with D perhaps matching TRBD1 (6 bases). With 2 bases removed from V and 3 bases from J, the gap between germline ends came to 11 bases. This CDR3 has 15 amino acids. Germline V gene sequence: CDR1 MNHNY, CDR2 SVGAGI (reference sequence). In DNA, the CDR3 is TGTGCCAGCAGTTACGCGGGGGCGAATGGAAACACCATATATTTT. This codes for CASSYAGANGNTIYF.

This clone was seen many times. The rearrangement uses TRBV19 and TRBJ2-7; no firm D call. The CDR3 loop spans 13 amino acids. Germline V gives CDR1 LNHDA, CDR2 SQIVND (reference sequence). Trimming shortened V by 5 bases and J by 5 bases, and 13 bases separated the two germline ends. CDR3 nucleotide sequence: TGTGCCAGTAGTCCCGGCGATCTAGACGAGCAGTACTTC. It encodes CASSPGDLDEQYF.

This clone came up many times. In nucleotides, the CDR3 is TGTGGAACAGCCCCCGGCACAGATACGCAGTATTTT. This sequence encodes CGTAPGTDTQYF. The chain recombines TRBV6-1 with TRBJ2-3; unclear D gene. This CDR3 spans 12 amino acids. Germline values: CDR1 MNHNS, CDR2 SASEGT.

This clone was recorded many times. The rearrangement links TRBV10-1 to TRBJ2-2; a possible D gene is TRBD2 (6 bases). CDR3 length: 16 amino acids. V lost 1 base, J lost 7 bases, and 16 bases lay in between. CDR1 is WNHNN, CDR2 SYGVQD, per germline (reference sequence). The CDR3 bases are TGCGCCAGCAGTGAGTTTAGCGGAGCTACCCACGGGGAGCTGTTTTTT. Protein product: CASSEFSGATHGELFF.

This clone was counted ten times or more. The chain links TRBV29-1 to TRBJ2-1, with D maybe TRBD1 (5 bases). Germline-derived CDR1 and CDR2 are SQVTM and ANQGSEA. The CDR3 extends over 13 amino acids. Trimming left V 1 base short and J 5 bases short, with 9 bases between. CDR3 DNA: TGCAGCGTTGAAGTGACGACAGACAATGAGCAGTTCTTC. Protein product: CSVEVTTDNEQFF.

This clone was seen many times. J is TRBJ1-3 and V is TRBV5-4, with D hard to call. Germline CDR1 and CDR2: SGHNT and YYREEE (reference sequence). V was cut by 3 bases and J by 0 bases, with 7 bases left in between. The CDR3 is 14 residues long. CDR3 sequence: CASSSRFSGNTIYF. In DNA, the CDR3 is TGTGCCAGCAGCTCCCGGTTCTCTGGAAACACCATATATTTT.